This T cell receptor (beta chain) was recovered during a study of cytomegalovirus exposure and HLA in healthy donors. PCR used 60 Vbeta primers and 13 Jbeta primers. The data were produced by immunoSEQ multiplex PCR, yet TCRdb's version contains in-frame clones alone and is incomplete. Of fewer than 200,000 clones listed, 65% to 90% are singletons. Worth noting for this clone: Its antigen is still unknown.

The CDR3 totals 16 residues. The ends lost 6 bases at V and 4 bases at J; junction bases unmatched: 8. Germline lookup yields CDR1 LGHNT and CDR2 FRNRAP. Points from the study as a whole: A later analysis linked a missense variant in DCLRE1C to the trimming of TCR beta V and J genes. An analysis that was carried out later associated 15,000 to 20,000 TCR beta sequences with HLA alleles at 0.05 false discovery rate. Near-uniform donor sequencing depth was presumed by presence/absence analyses. Some V segments, including TRBV6-2 and TRBV6-3, were excluded as indistinguishable.

This TCR was recovered from a girl aged 2 to 9 in good health and CMV-seropositive. The chain is built from TRBV12-5 and TRBJ1-5, with TRBD1 identical over 11 bases. Sample: PBMCs. This CDR3 reads CASGLGTGGSNQPQHF. For the CDR3, the DNA is TGTGCTAGTGGACTCGGGACAGGGGGAAGTAATCAGCCCCAGCATTTT.